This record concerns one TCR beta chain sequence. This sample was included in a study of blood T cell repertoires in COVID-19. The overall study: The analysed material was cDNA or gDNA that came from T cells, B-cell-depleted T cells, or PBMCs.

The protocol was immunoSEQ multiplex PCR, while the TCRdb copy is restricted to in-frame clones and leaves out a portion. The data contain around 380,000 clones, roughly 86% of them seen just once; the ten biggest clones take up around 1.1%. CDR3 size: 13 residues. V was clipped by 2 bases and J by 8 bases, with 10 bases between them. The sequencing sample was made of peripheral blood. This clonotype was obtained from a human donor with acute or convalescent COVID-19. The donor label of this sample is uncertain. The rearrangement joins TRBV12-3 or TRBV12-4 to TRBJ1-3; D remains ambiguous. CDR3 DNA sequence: TGTGCCAGCAGTTTACCTCCCGCGGACACCATATATTTT. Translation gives CASSLPPADTIYF.